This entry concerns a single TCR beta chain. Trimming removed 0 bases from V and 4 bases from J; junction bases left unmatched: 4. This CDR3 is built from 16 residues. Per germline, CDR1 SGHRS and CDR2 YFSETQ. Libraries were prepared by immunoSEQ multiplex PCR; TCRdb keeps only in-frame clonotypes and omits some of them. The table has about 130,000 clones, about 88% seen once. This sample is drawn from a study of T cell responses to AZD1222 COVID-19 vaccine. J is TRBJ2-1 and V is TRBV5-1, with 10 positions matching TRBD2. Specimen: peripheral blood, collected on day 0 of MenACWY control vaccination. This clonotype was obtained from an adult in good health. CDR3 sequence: CASSLAASGRYNEQFF. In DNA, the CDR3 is TGCGCCAGCAGCTTGGCCGCTAGCGGGAGATACAATGAGCAGTTCTTC. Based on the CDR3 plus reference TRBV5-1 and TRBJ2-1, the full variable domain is KAGVTQTPRYLIKTRGQQVTLSCSPISGHRSVSWYQQTPGQGLQFLFEYFSETQRNKGNFPGRFSGRQFSNSRSEMNVSTLELGDSALYLCASSLAASGRYNEQFFGPGTRLTVL.